This paragraph reports one T cell receptor beta chain. The source of the sample is a study of shared clonotypes between healthy human individuals. CDR3 size: 15 residues. CDR1 MNHNY and CDR2 SVGAGI come from the germline V gene (reference sequence). V shed 6 bases, J shed 2 bases, and the junction held 9 bases outside the gene matches. TCRdb keeps only in-frame clones here, not all; method: immunoSEQ multiplex PCR. The sample yields about 660,000 clones, 74% seen once. Sequencing was performed on memory CD4+ T cells sorted from blood. Subset described: CD45RA-negative fraction. This sequence was found in a woman aged 25 to 45 in good health. The chain has TRBV6-6 and TRBJ2-7; TRBD2 agrees at 8 bases. This CDR3 is CASSTREGLPYEQYF. CDR3 in DNA: TGTGCCAGCAGCACACGGGAGGGCCTTCCCTACGAGCAGTACTTC.